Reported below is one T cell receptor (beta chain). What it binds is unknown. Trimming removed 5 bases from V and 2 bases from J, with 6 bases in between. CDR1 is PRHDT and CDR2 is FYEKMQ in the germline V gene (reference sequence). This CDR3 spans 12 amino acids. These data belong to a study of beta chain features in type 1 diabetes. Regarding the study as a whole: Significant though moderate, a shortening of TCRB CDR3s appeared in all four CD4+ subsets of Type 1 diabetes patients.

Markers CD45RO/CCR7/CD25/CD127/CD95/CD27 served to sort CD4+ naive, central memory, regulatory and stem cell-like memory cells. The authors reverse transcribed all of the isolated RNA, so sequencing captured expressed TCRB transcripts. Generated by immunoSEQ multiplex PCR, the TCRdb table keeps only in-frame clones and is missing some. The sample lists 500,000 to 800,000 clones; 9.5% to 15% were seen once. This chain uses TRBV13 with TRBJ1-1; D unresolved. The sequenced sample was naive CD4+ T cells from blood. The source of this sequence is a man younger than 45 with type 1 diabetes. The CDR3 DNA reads TGTGCCAGCAGCCCCGCTAACACTGAAGCTTTCTTT. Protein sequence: CASSPANTEAFF.